The sequence of this TCR beta chain was determined in a study of chemoradiotherapy in HPV16-positive cancers. The CDR3 spans 15 residues. Looked up from germline, CDR1 is SGHNT and CDR2 is YYREEE (reference sequence). V lost 0 bases to trimming and J lost 6 bases, with 13 bases between them. This clone has only one observation. Some clones are missing from TCRdb's copy, which holds only in-frame ones; the method was immunoSEQ multiplex PCR. Of about 4,400 clones detected, about two thirds appear once; the ten largest clones hold 9.3%. The J gene is TRBJ2-1, the V gene TRBV5-4; tentatively, D is TRBD1 (6 bases). The sample was tumor tissue, taken from a patient who underwent chemoradiotherapy. This TCR was recovered from a human donor with HPV-associated anogenital cancer. Here the CDR3 DNA reads TGTGCCAGCAGCTTGGCCGGGAAGGGGGTCAATGAGCAGTTCTTC. Residues: CASSLAGKGVNEQFF.